This T cell receptor beta chain was documented in a study of OX40 agonist ivuxolimab in advanced cancers. Study background: An anti-OX40 (CD134) antibody with agonistic activity, ivuxolimab, was administered to patients. Every 2 weeks, patients received ivuxolimab intravenously, dosed at 0.01 to 10 mg/kg.

Cycle 7 day 1, cycle 4 day 1, and baseline were the timepoints at which blood was sampled. CDR1 is LNHDA, CDR2 SQIVND, per germline (reference sequence). The CDR3 extends over 15 amino acids. V trimming: 3 bases; J trimming: 1 base; junction bases outside the gene matches: 2. The assay was immunoSEQ multiplex PCR, and TCRdb's table has in-frame clones only and misses some. The profile shows about 53,000 clones, more than 80% of them singletons. Study-level findings and limits: Clonal expansion by week 6 occurred in CD4+ and CD8+ blood T cells (at 0.1 to 3.0 mg/kg).

Note on this clone: Its target is not known.

The TCR sequence derives from an adult with an advanced solid tumor such as melanoma, head and neck, liver or kidney cancer. Sequenced here: CD4+ or CD8+ T cells sorted from blood, sampled in a trial of the OX40 agonist ivuxolimab. The gene calls are TRBV19 and TRBJ2-1; 8 bases line up with TRBD1. The CDR3 here is CASSMDRESYNEQFF. CDR3 bases: TGTGCCAGTAGTATGGACAGGGAATCCTACAATGAGCAGTTCTTC.